This T cell receptor beta chain originates from a study of shared clonotypes between healthy human individuals. Study findings and constraints: Of the naive CD4 clonotypes, 4% to 5% were shared across several donors. Large sequencing depth failed to make sorted-subset sequencing complete, rarefaction showed.

It was CD45RO-negative cells, positively selected for CCR7, that made up naive CD8 cells, with terminally differentiated effector memory CD45RA+ cells excluded. Remarks on this clone: Its antigen is unknown.

This CDR3 has 17 amino acids. Germline V gene data show CDR1 as SGHTA and CDR2 as FQGNSA. V shed 1 base and J shed 2 bases, with 17 bases lying between them. For each subset, genomic DNA was distributed in equal portions over several immunoSEQ plates. Method: immunoSEQ multiplex PCR; TCRdb's copy keeps in-frame clones and lacks some. Among more than 600,000 clones listed, around 90% were seen once. The sequence came from a man aged 30 to 45 in good health. Sequenced sample: naive CD8+ T cells sorted from blood. The rearrangement joins TRBV7-2 to TRBJ2-5, with D perhaps assigned TRBD1 or TRBD2 (6 bases each). DNA of the CDR3: TGTGCCAGCAGCTTAGGGGACATTGGAGGGGCACAAGAGACCCAGTACTTC. It is translated as CASSLGDIGGAQETQYF. Full variable domain (remainder filled in from reference TRBV7-2 and TRBJ2-5): GAGVSQSPSNKVTEKGKDVELRCDPISGHTALYWYRQSLGQGLEFLIYFQGNSAPDKSGLPSDRFSAERTGGSVSTLTIQRTQQEDSAVYLCASSLGDIGGAQETQYFGPGTRLLVL.